One sample yielded the 26 T cell receptor beta chains listed below, sequenced in a study of cytomegalovirus exposure and HLA in healthy donors. Amplification used 60 Vbeta primers and 13 Jbeta primers. TCRdb keeps only in-frame clones here, not all; method: immunoSEQ multiplex PCR. Its table lists some 120,000 clones. The sequenced sample was PBMCs. All receptors derive from a man aged 25-45 years in good health and CMV-seronegative.

V usage is TRBV7-9 and J usage is TRBJ2-3; no firm D call. V was trimmed by 3 bases and J by 4 bases, leaving 8 bases between them. The germline V gene has CDR1 SEHNR and CDR2 FQNEAQ (reference sequence). The CDR3 sequence is 13 residues long. CDR3 DNA: TGTGCCAGCAGCTTTAACTACGCAGATACGCAGTATTTT. This encodes CASSFNYADTQYF.

The rearrangement links TRBV4-3 to TRBJ2-2; D is undetermined. This CDR3 is 15 amino acids long. The germline V and J ends were trimmed by 1 base and 5 bases, with 11 bases remaining between them. Germline-derived CDR1 and CDR2 are LGHNA and YSLEER. Here the CDR3 reads CASSQGRSQTGELFF. CDR3 coding DNA: TGCGCCAGCAGCCAAGGTCGGAGCCAAACCGGGGAGCTGTTTTTT.

V and J are TRBV6-6 and TRBJ2-7; no clear D. Germline V CDR1 and CDR2: MNHNY, SVGAGI (reference sequence). The CDR3 length is 15 residues. The V end lost 6 bases, the J end lost 1 base, and 16 bases lay between the germline ends. The CDR3 region is CASSKATILSYEQYF. DNA for the CDR3: TGTGCCAGCAGCAAGGCGACAATACTGTCCTACGAGCAGTACTTC.

The CDR3 DNA sequence: TGTGCCAGCAAACTAGCGGGGGACAATGAGCAGTTCTTC. It specifies CASKLAGDNEQFF. J is TRBJ2-1 and V is TRBV6-5; 11 bases map to TRBD2. CDR3 length: 13 residues. Germline CDR1 reads MNHEY; CDR2 reads SVGAGI. Losses at the gene ends were 7 bases for V and 5 bases for J; bases not matched to a gene: 1.

This chain joins TRBV5-6 and TRBJ1-1; TRBD1 aligns across 9 bases. V was clipped by 4 bases and J by 11 bases; unmatched bases: 6. Germline CDR1 SGHDT, CDR2 YYEEEE. The CDR3 has 12 amino acids. The CDR3 DNA follows: TGTGCCAGCAGCCGGGACAGGGAAGTTGCTTTCTTT. Its translation: CASSRDREVAFF. Variable domain in full (rest from reference TRBV5-6 and TRBJ1-1): DAGVTQSPTHLIKTRGQQVTLRCSPKSGHDTVSWYQQALGQGPQFIFQYYEEEERQRGNFPDRFSGHQFPNYSSELNVNALLLGDSALYLCASSRDREVAFFGQGTRLTVV.

J is TRBJ1-2 and V is TRBV4-2, with 10 nucleotides matching TRBD1. The CDR3 covers 15 residues. Germline CDR1 reads LGHNA; CDR2 reads YNFKEQ. V was clipped by 4 bases and J by 3 bases; unmatched bases: 5. The CDR3 region has the DNA TGTGCCAGCAGCCCCTCGGACAGGGGGGACTATGGCTACACCTTC. Translated, it gives CASSPSDRGDYGYTF.

The chain uses TRBV7-2 and TRBJ2-1; 12 nucleotides match TRBD2. The length of the CDR3 is 18 residues. Trimming cost V 5 bases and J 4 bases; bases outside gene matches: 12. Germline-derived CDR1 and CDR2 are SGHTA and FQGNSA. CDR3 nucleotides: TGTGCCAGCAGCATAAGGACGACTAGCGGGGGTTCGTACAATGAGCAGTTCTTC. Protein product: CASSIRTTSGGSYNEQFF.

The rearrangement joins TRBV18 to TRBJ2-7, with a tentative D call TRBD1 (5 bases). From germline, CDR1 is KGHSH and CDR2 LQKENI. V gave up 3 bases and J gave up 3 bases, with 15 bases separating them. The CDR3 has 15 residues. For the CDR3, the DNA is TGTGCCAGCTCACCGGGCCAGGGAAAGTTCTACGAGCAGTACTTC. Translation: CASSPGQGKFYEQYF.

This chain uses TRBV11-2 with TRBJ2-7; D is perhaps TRBD1 (5 bases). The CDR3 covers 14 residues. Deletions cut 2 bases from V and 3 bases from J, with 11 bases between. CDR1 is SGHAT and CDR2 is FQNNGV in the germline V gene. CDR3 protein: CASSLLGLVYEQYF. For the CDR3, the DNA is TGTGCCAGCAGCTTACTGGGGCTCGTCTACGAGCAGTACTTC.

The rearrangement uses TRBV5-1 and TRBJ2-7; 12 positions agree with TRBD1. The CDR3 has 15 residues. CDR1 and CDR2 (germline): SGHRS, YFSETQ. V shed 2 bases and J 6 bases; nucleotides not matched to a gene: 6. The CDR3 DNA reads as TGCGCCAGCAGCTTATCCGGGACAGGGGGCGGCGAGCAGTACTTC. This translates into CASSLSGTGGGEQYF.

The genes are TRBV7-2 and TRBJ2-5; weak D call: TRBD2 (6 bases). The CDR3 totals 15 residues. Trimming removed 0 bases at V and 3 bases at J, with 11 bases between. Germline CDR1 SGHTA, CDR2 FQGNSA. CDR3 nucleotides: TGTGCCAGCAGCTTAGCCGGGACTGGGGAAGAGACCCAGTACTTC. Encoded protein: CASSLAGTGEETQYF.

This chain uses TRBV2 with TRBJ2-5; 9 nucleotides align to TRBD1. The CDR3 extends over 15 amino acids. The trim removed 5 bases at V and 7 bases at J, leaving 11 bases unmatched. CDR1 is SNHLY, CDR2 FYNNEI, per germline. For the CDR3, the DNA is TGTGCCAGCAGTCCTAACCCGACAGGGGGGGGGACCCAGTACTTC. Protein: CASSPNPTGGGTQYF. Full variable domain (remainder filled in from reference TRBV2 and TRBJ2-5): EPEVTQTPSHQVTQMGQEVILRCVPISNHLYFYWYRQILGQKVEFLVSFYNNEISEKSEIFDDQFSVERPDGSNFTLKIRSTKLEDSAMYFCASSPNPTGGGTQYFGPGTRLLVL.

This sequence joins TRBV5-4 and TRBJ1-2; 7 bases map to TRBD1. Germline V gene sequence: CDR1 SGHNT, CDR2 YYREEE (reference sequence). The CDR3 totals 13 residues. Germline trimming cut 4 bases from V and 4 bases from J; bases unmatched to any gene: 4. The DNA of the CDR3 is TGTGCCAGCAGCCCGACAGGGATCTATGGCTACACCTTC. As protein: CASSPTGIYGYTF.

This sequence joins TRBV6-4 and TRBJ2-2; D gene unclear. This CDR3 region has 13 residues. Germline-derived CDR1 and CDR2 are MRHNA and SNTAGT. V was trimmed by 6 bases and J by 7 bases, leaving 12 bases between them. CDR3 sequence reads: CASSQEGIGELFF. DNA for the CDR3: TGTGCCAGCAGCCAGGAAGGTATCGGGGAGCTGTTTTTT.

The chain recombines TRBV15 with TRBJ2-5; TRBD1 aligns across 9 bases. After removal of 1 base from V and 4 bases from J, the junction contained 10 bases not matched to a gene. Germline V gives CDR1 LNHNV, CDR2 YYDKDF (reference sequence). The CDR3 has 17 residues. The CDR3 DNA reads TGTGCCACCAGCAGAGTCACAGGGGGCGGAAAAGGAGAGACCCAGTACTTC. This sequence encodes CATSRVTGGGKGETQYF.

Note on this clone: The same CDR3 is also encoded by other DNA sequences in this sample. The chain joins TRBV5-1 to TRBJ2-1; the match to TRBD2 covers 7 bases. Germline V gene data show CDR1 as SGHRS and CDR2 as YFSETQ. The ends lost 0 bases at V and 3 bases at J; junction bases unmatched: 0. This CDR3 has 14 amino acids. In DNA form, the CDR3 reads TGCGCCAGCAGCTTGGGCGGGGGCTACAATGAGCAGTTCTTC. It translates to CASSLGGGYNEQFF.

The chain links TRBV11-1 to TRBJ1-1, with D unresolved. CDR1 SGHAT and CDR2 FQDESV come from the germline V gene (reference sequence). Trimming shortened V by 5 bases and J by 5 bases, and 9 bases separated the two germline ends. This CDR3 is built from 12 residues. This CDR3 reads CASSPAGTEAFF. CDR3 in DNA: TGTGCCAGCAGCCCCGCGGGGACTGAAGCTTTCTTT.

On this clone itself: Other DNA sequences in the same sample also yield this CDR3. The chain is built from TRBV5-4 and TRBJ2-5, with TRBD2 identical over 11 bases. The junction had 0 bases not matched to a gene; V was cut back by 4 bases and J by 4 bases. CDR1 SGHNT and CDR2 YYREEE come from the germline V gene (reference sequence). The CDR3 runs to 13 residues. Here the CDR3 reads CASSLAGGETQYF. The CDR3 coding sequence is TGTGCCAGCAGCCTAGCGGGGGGAGAGACCCAGTACTTC.

This chain connects TRBV28 to TRBJ2-7, with D possibly being TRBD1 (6 bases). CDR1 MDHEN and CDR2 SYDVKM come from the germline V gene. CDR3 size: 14 residues. Deletions cut 7 bases from V and 0 bases from J, with 13 bases between. CDR3 sequence: CASTVDSSSYEQYF. For the CDR3, the DNA is TGTGCCAGCACCGTGGACAGCAGCTCCTACGAGCAGTACTTC.

This chain joins TRBV7-8 and TRBJ2-7, with D possibly TRBD1 on 5 matching bases. Trimming removed 5 bases at V and 1 base at J, with 15 bases between. There are 15 residues in the CDR3. In germline, CDR1 is SGHVS, CDR2 FQNEAQ. In nucleotides, the CDR3 is TGTGCCAGCAGCAAACGCCCGGACAAATCCTACGAGCAGTACTTC. It yields the protein CASSKRPDKSYEQYF. Supplemented by reference TRBV7-8 and TRBJ2-7, the full variable domain reads GAGVSQSPRYKVAKRGQDVALRCDPISGHVSLFWYQQALGQGPEFLTYFQNEAQLDKSGLPSDRFFAERPEGSVSTLKIQRTQQEDSAVYLCASSKRPDKSYEQYFGPGTRLTVT.

The V call is TRBV5-1, the J call TRBJ2-3, with D unclear. Trimming shortened V by 0 bases and J by 2 bases, and 7 bases separated the two germline ends. There are 14 residues in the CDR3. In germline, CDR1 is SGHRS, CDR2 YFSETQ. The CDR3 is CASSLGGSTDTQYF. As DNA, the CDR3 is TGCGCCAGCAGCTTGGGAGGATCCACAGATACGCAGTATTTT.

CDR3 DNA sequence: TGCAGCGTTGGGGGACAGGGTAACTATGGCTACACCTTC. Residues: CSVGGQGNYGYTF. The chain joins TRBV29-1 to TRBJ1-2; 9 bases line up with TRBD1. Per the germline V gene, CDR1 is SQVTM and CDR2 is ANQGSEA. V lost 4 bases to trimming and J lost 1 base; unmatched junction nucleotides: 1. The CDR3 sequence is 13 residues long.

The rearrangement joins TRBV4-2 to TRBJ1-3; the D gene is possibly TRBD1 (6 bases). Germline V CDR1 and CDR2: LGHNA, YNFKEQ. This CDR3 region has 17 residues. Trimming removed 4 bases from V and 0 bases from J, with 16 bases in between. CDR3: CASSLRGGKTSGNTIYF. The CDR3 coding sequence is TGTGCCAGCAGCCTCCGGGGGGGCAAAACCTCTGGAAACACCATATATTTT.

This chain connects TRBV5-1 to TRBJ2-5; TRBD2 matches at 9 bases. TRBJ2-7 explains the end of the DNA better; the J call may be wrong. Germline V gives CDR1 SGHRS, CDR2 YFSETQ. The CDR3 consists of 14 residues. As DNA, the CDR3 is TGCGCCAGCAGCTTGGGTAGCGGGGGTTACGAGCAGTACTTC. Amino acid sequence: CASSLGSGGYEQYF.

The rearrangement links TRBV7-8 to TRBJ2-5; D is possibly TRBD2 (6 bases). The germline CDR1 and CDR2 sequences are SGHVS and FQNEAQ. CDR3 length: 18 residues. Trimming took off 0 bases at V and 4 bases at J, with 21 bases between the two ends. CDR3 sequence reads: CASSLAGGGGGKGETQYF. The CDR3 DNA is TGTGCCAGCAGCTTAGCGGGGGGAGGAGGTGGAAAAGGAGAGACCCAGTACTTC.

The chain combines TRBV19 with TRBJ2-5; D is ambiguous. V lost 1 base, J lost 0 bases, and 6 bases lay in between. This CDR3 has 14 residues. Germline V CDR1 and CDR2: LNHDA, SQIVND (reference sequence). CDR3 in DNA: TGTGCCAGTAGTATAGGTGACTACCAAGAGACCCAGTACTTC. It encodes CASSIGDYQETQYF.